The clone carrying this T cell receptor beta chain was picked up one time. CDR1 and CDR2 (germline): GTSNPN, SVGIG (reference sequence). The CDR3 runs to 16 residues. The ends lost 0 bases at V and 2 bases at J; junction bases unmatched: 8. The sample belongs to a study of control samples from healthy donors and cancer patients. TCRdb's table, derived via immunoSEQ multiplex PCR, lists solely in-frame clones and lacks some. The sample has some 140,000 clones, around 90% seen once; the top ten hold around 11%. Sequencing used blood. This TCR was sampled from a man between 25 and 39 years old in good health. The chain recombines TRBV30 with TRBJ2-3; 7 nucleotides line up with TRBD1. The CDR3 coding sequence is TGTGCCTGGAGTGTAGTAAGGGACAGTGACACAGATACGCAGTATTTT. Protein product: CAWSVVRDSDTDTQYF.